This entry lists 4 T cell receptor beta chains sequenced from one sample in a study of T-cell memory formation after mild COVID-19. From the 5' RACE reads, TCRdb called clonotypes with MiXCR, one entry per CDR3 protein. The sample includes about 350,000 distinct CDR3 sequences, 12% to 15% seen only once; the top ten take 22%. What was sequenced was PBMCs or a T cell subset sorted from them (not recorded which). The receptors originated from a man between 18 and 29 years old who had mild COVID-19 (a few samples of this study predate the infection). Cell type and time point are not known.

This clonotype came up a few times. V is TRBV15 and J is TRBJ1-5; D remains unclear. Germline V gene sequence: CDR1 LNHNV, CDR2 YYDKDF (reference sequence). The CDR3 length is 14 residues. The V end lost 1 base, the J end lost 0 bases, and 4 bases lay between the germline ends. The CDR3 DNA reads as TGTGCCACCAGCAGAGGGGATAGCAATCAGCCCCAGCATTTT. The encoded protein is CATSRGDSNQPQHF.

The genes are TRBV9 and TRBJ1-1; D is ambiguous. The CDR3 is 16 residues long. Germline CDR1 SGDLS, CDR2 YYNGEE. The ends were cut back, 3 bases at V and 1 base at J, with 16 bases in the middle. The CDR3 loop is CASSDPPGTENTEAFF. The CDR3 coding sequence is TGTGCCAGCAGCGACCCCCCGGGCACGGAGAACACTGAAGCTTTCTTT.

The rearrangement joins TRBV18 to TRBJ2-2; TRBD1 matches 7 bases. CDR1 KGHSH and CDR2 LQKENI come from the germline V gene. This CDR3 is 14 amino acids long. With 8 bases clipped from V and 6 bases from J, the junction kept 9 bases outside the gene matches. The CDR3 reads CASPKTGSAGELFF. The CDR3, as DNA: TGTGCCAGCCCCAAGACAGGGTCGGCCGGGGAGCTGTTTTTT. The full variable domain, in which reference TRBV18 and TRBJ2-2 provide the parts outside the CDR3, is NAGVMQNPRHLVRRRGQEARLRCSPMKGHSHVYWYRQLPEEGLKFMVYLQKENIIDESGMPKERFSAEFPKEGPSILRIQQVVRGDSAAYFCASPKTGSAGELFFGEGSRLTVL.

The gene calls are TRBV7-2 and TRBJ2-4; the D is unclear. The germline CDR1 and CDR2 sequences are SGHTA and FQGNSA. The CDR3 extends over 19 amino acids. Between the trimmed V and J ends, which lost 5 bases and 0 bases, there was a span of 23 bases. In DNA, the CDR3 is TGTGCCAGCAGCACCCCCTCCGCGGCAGGCACGTTAGCCAAAAACATTCAGTACTTC. This gives the protein CASSTPSAAGTLAKNIQYF.